These 27 T cell receptor beta chains originate from one sample sequenced in a study of cytomegalovirus exposure and HLA in healthy donors (dated by TCRdb to about 2017). Libraries were prepared through the immunoSEQ multiplex PCR assay. For the multiplex PCR, a mixture combining 60 forward primers for TCR Vbeta segments and 13 reverse primers for TCR Jbeta segments was used. TCRdb took this table from immuneACCESS and kept in-frame rearrangements with V and J called. Such tables lack part of the clones; where checked against another copy, unresolved V genes explain under half of the gap, and the rest is unexplained. This sample is represented by approximately 110,000 clones; around 80% of them were singletons. Under 0.3% of the sample is held by the ten biggest clonotypes. The sequenced sample was PBMCs. The receptor set was obtained from a man between 50 and 59 years old in good health and CMV-seronegative.

The CDR3 DNA follows: TGTGCCAGCAGCGTAGCGCCAGGGAGGAGCTCCTACAATGAGCAGTTCTTC. This encodes CASSVAPGRSSYNEQFF. The rearrangement joins TRBV9 to TRBJ2-1; possibly TRBD2 for D (6 bases). This CDR3 is built from 17 residues. V was cut by 0 bases and J by 0 bases, with 13 bases left in between. Germline assignment: CDR1 SGDLS and CDR2 YYNGEE.

This clone was observed a few times. V and J are TRBV9 and TRBJ2-6, with D maybe TRBD2 (5 bases). The CDR3 loop spans 15 amino acids. Between the trimmed V and J ends, which lost 6 bases and 0 bases, there was a span of 10 bases. Per germline, CDR1 SGDLS and CDR2 YYNGEE. CDR3 region: CASNVGDSGANVLTF. CDR3 DNA: TGTGCCAGCAACGTCGGGGACTCTGGGGCCAACGTCCTGACTTTC.

The chain combines TRBV10-3 with TRBJ2-3, with 7 bases identical to TRBD2. Germline V gene data show CDR1 as ENHRY and CDR2 as SYGVKD. With V trimmed by 0 bases and J by 5 bases, 5 bases remained unmatched. This CDR3 is 15 amino acids long. The DNA of the CDR3 is TGTGCCATCAGTGAGTCGGGGGGGGTTGTAGATACGCAGTATTTT. This codes for CAISESGGVVDTQYF.

In DNA form, the CDR3 reads TGTGCCAGCAGCCCTGGGGTGGGGGGGCTCGATGGCTACACCTTC. Its protein product is CASSPGVGGLDGYTF. The chain couples TRBV5-4 to TRBJ1-2, with D possibly TRBD1 on 6 matching bases. Germline assignment: CDR1 SGHNT and CDR2 YYREEE (reference sequence). V was trimmed by 4 bases and J by 6 bases, leaving 19 bases between them. The CDR3 runs 15 residues.

This clone was observed a handful of times. The chain is built from TRBV5-4 and TRBJ2-7; possibly TRBD2 for D (5 bases). This CDR3 spans 16 amino acids. The V end was cut by 0 bases, the J end by 0 bases, with 13 bases between. CDR1 is SGHNT and CDR2 is YYREEE in the germline V gene (reference sequence). Here the CDR3 DNA reads TGTGCCAGCAGCTTGGCCGGAGGCCTTAGCTCCTACGAGCAGTACTTC. Encoded protein: CASSLAGGLSSYEQYF.

The chain joins TRBV9 to TRBJ2-7, with 11 bases identical to TRBD2. Unmatched junction bases numbered 6, after V lost 5 bases and J lost 5 bases. The CDR3 consists of 14 residues. Per germline, CDR1 SGDLS and CDR2 YYNGEE. The CDR3 loop reads CASSRLAGWDEQYF. The CDR3, as DNA: TGTGCCAGCAGTAGACTAGCGGGATGGGACGAGCAGTACTTC.

Here the CDR3 reads CAISEPRTEAFF. The CDR3 region has the DNA TGTGCCATCAGTGAGCCTCGGACAGAAGCTTTCTTT. The V call is TRBV10-3, the J call TRBJ1-1; TRBD1 is a possible D gene (5 bases). Between the trimmed V and J ends, which lost 2 bases and 8 bases, there was a span of 9 bases. The CDR3 is 12 amino acids. The germline V gene encodes CDR1 ENHRY and CDR2 SYGVKD.

The chain combines TRBV28 with TRBJ1-3, with D hard to call. Germline values: CDR1 MDHEN, CDR2 SYDVKM. V gave up 5 bases and J gave up 0 bases, with 5 bases separating them. This CDR3 is built from 13 residues. CDR3 DNA sequence: TGTGCCAGCAGTGTTAGCTCTGGAAACACCATATATTTT. Translated, it gives CASSVSSGNTIYF.

The V call is TRBV9, the J call TRBJ1-1; no firm D call. Germline CDR1 is SGDLS and CDR2 is YYNGEE. This CDR3 is 14 amino acids long. The germline V and J ends were trimmed by 4 bases and 4 bases, with 14 bases remaining between them. This chain's CDR3 is CASSTRGSGTEAFF. For the CDR3, the DNA is TGTGCCAGCAGCACCCGAGGTTCGGGCACTGAAGCTTTCTTT.

This chain joins TRBV10-3 and TRBJ2-7; TRBD1 might be the D (6 bases). The germline V gene encodes CDR1 ENHRY and CDR2 SYGVKD. With 7 bases removed from V and 0 bases from J, the gap between germline ends came to 10 bases. This CDR3 is built from 13 residues. Here the CDR3 reads CAIKRTDSYEQYF. In DNA form, the CDR3 reads TGTGCCATCAAAAGGACAGACTCCTACGAGCAGTACTTC.

This clone has more than one count but fewer than ten. The chain joins TRBV6-6 to TRBJ2-2, with 8 bases aligning to TRBD1. Germline assignment: CDR1 MNHNY and CDR2 SVGAGI (reference sequence). The ends lost 6 bases at V and 7 bases at J; junction bases unmatched: 7. This CDR3 region has 14 residues. Written as DNA, the CDR3 is TGTGCCAGCAGCCTGACAGGGGATAGCGGGGAGCTGTTTTTT. This codes for CASSLTGDSGELFF.

The rearrangement links TRBV29-1 to TRBJ1-3, with 7 bases aligning to TRBD1. The trim removed 7 bases at V and 4 bases at J, leaving 7 bases unmatched. In germline, CDR1 is SQVTM, CDR2 ANQGSEA. The CDR3 spans 13 residues. The CDR3 region has the DNA TGCAGCGCTGCTCACAGGGGAGGAAACACCATATATTTT. Encoded protein: CSAAHRGGNTIYF. The complete variable domain, with remaining parts taken from reference TRBV29-1 and TRBJ1-3, reads SAVISQKPSRDICQRGTSLTIQCQVDSQVTMMFWYRQQPGQSLTLIATANQGSEATYESGFVIDKFPISRPNLTFSTLTVSNMSPEDSSIYLCSAAHRGGNTIYFGEGSWLTVV.

The V gene is TRBV11-3, the J gene TRBJ1-1; 9 bases map to TRBD1. In germline, CDR1 is SGHNT, CDR2 YENEEA. The trim removed 1 base at V and 4 bases at J, leaving 7 bases unmatched. CDR3 size: 16 residues. CDR3 nucleotides: TGTGCCAGCAGCTTAGGGGGGGGACAGGGCTCCACTGAAGCTTTCTTT. It specifies CASSLGGGQGSTEAFF. The complete variable domain, with remaining parts taken from reference TRBV11-3 and TRBJ1-1, reads EAGVVQSPRYKIIEKKQPVAFWCNPISGHNTLYWYLQNLGQGPELLIRYENEEAVDDSQLPKDRFSAERLKGVDSTLKIQPAELGDSAVYLCASSLGGGQGSTEAFFGQGTRLTVV.

CDR3 in DNA: TGTGCCAGCAGTTACAGACTAGCGGGGGGGCAAGAGACCCAGTACTTC. It codes for CASSYRLAGGQETQYF. This chain links TRBV6-5 with TRBJ2-5, with 14 nucleotides matching TRBD2. The CDR3 loop spans 16 amino acids. V lost 2 bases and J lost 2; bases outside the gene matches: 1. The germline gives CDR1 MNHEY, CDR2 SVGAGI.

The rearrangement links TRBV27 to TRBJ1-1; D might be TRBD1 (6 bases). Germline V gene data show CDR1 as MNHEY and CDR2 as SMNVEV (reference sequence). The CDR3 loop spans 15 amino acids. V dropped 2 bases and J dropped 1 base, with 11 bases sitting between them. The CDR3 reads CASSLTKQGNTEAFF. The CDR3 DNA reads as TGTGCCAGCAGTTTAACCAAACAGGGGAACACTGAAGCTTTCTTT.

The chain couples TRBV29-1 to TRBJ1-1; 7 nucleotides line up with TRBD1. The CDR3 totals 12 residues. CDR1 and CDR2 from the germline V gene are SQVTM and ANQGSEA. The junction had 10 bases not matched to a gene; V was cut back by 7 bases and J by 8 bases. CDR3 protein: CSGRQGEGEAFF. In nucleotides, the CDR3 is TGCAGCGGTCGACAGGGCGAGGGGGAAGCTTTCTTT.

The chain carries TRBV7-6 and TRBJ2-7, with 13 positions matching TRBD2. With V trimmed by 3 bases and J by 3 bases, 17 bases remained unmatched. The length of the CDR3 is 20 residues. The germline gives CDR1 SGHVS, CDR2 FNYEAQ. CDR3 protein: CASSFNPGLAGVQPDYEQYF. DNA for the CDR3: TGTGCCAGCAGCTTTAACCCTGGACTAGCGGGAGTCCAACCCGACTACGAGCAGTACTTC.

This chain connects TRBV28 to TRBJ2-7, with a tentative D call TRBD2 (6 bases). Trimming cost V 10 bases and J 0 bases, with 16 bases left between them. Germline values: CDR1 MDHEN, CDR2 SYDVKM. The CDR3 totals 14 residues. The CDR3 loop is CATGGYGSSYEQYF. CDR3 nucleotide sequence: TGTGCCACCGGCGGGTACGGGAGCTCCTACGAGCAGTACTTC.

In this sample, this clone turned up once. The gene calls are TRBV6-4 and TRBJ2-3; tentative D call: TRBD2 (6 bases). The CDR3 sequence is 16 residues long. Germline V gene lookup returns CDR1 MRHNA and CDR2 SNTAGT. Trimming removed 6 bases at V and 6 bases at J, with 22 bases between. The CDR3 nucleotides read TGTGCCAGCAGGAAGTCCGGGACTTCCTTCACGGATACGCAGTATTTT. Residues: CASRKSGTSFTDTQYF.

This clone occurred a few times. V gene TRBV11-2 combines with J gene TRBJ1-1; unclear D gene. The CDR3 covers 14 residues. The germline V gene has CDR1 SGHAT and CDR2 FQNNGV. Trimming left V 5 bases short and J 3 bases short, with 13 bases between. CDR3 bases: TGTGCCAGCAGCCTTAACAGTTTTGACACTGAAGCTTTCTTT. Translation gives CASSLNSFDTEAFF.

This clone came up a few times. V and J are TRBV28 and TRBJ1-1; TRBD1 aligns across 7 bases. Germline CDR1 and CDR2: MDHEN and SYDVKM. J gave up 4 bases and V 7 bases, and 9 bases lay outside the gene matches. This CDR3 spans 14 amino acids. The CDR3 nucleotides read TGTGCCAGCACCCCCGACAGGGAGTCCACTGAAGCTTTCTTT. As protein: CASTPDRESTEAFF.

The V and J genes are TRBV30 and TRBJ2-2; D is undetermined. This CDR3 is 12 amino acids long. Germline CDR1 and CDR2: GTSNPN and SVGIG (reference sequence). The V end was cut by 3 bases, the J end by 7 bases, with 9 bases between. CDR3 loop: CAWSLPVGELFF. In DNA form, the CDR3 reads TGTGCCTGGAGCCTCCCCGTCGGGGAGCTGTTTTTT.

V usage is TRBV4-2 and J usage is TRBJ1-5, with D uncertain. CDR3 size: 13 residues. Trimming left V 3 bases short and J 10 bases short, with 13 bases between. Germline V CDR1 and CDR2: LGHNA, YNFKEQ. CDR3 coding DNA: TGTGCCAGCAGCCATGGAGCCCGGCTCCCCCAGCATTTT. This translates into CASSHGARLPQHF.

V is TRBV19 and J is TRBJ1-2, with D perhaps matching TRBD1 (6 bases). The length of the CDR3 is 12 residues. V was pared by 10 bases and J by 8 bases, with 17 bases between. The germline V gene has CDR1 LNHDA and CDR2 SQIVND (reference sequence). CDR3 nucleotide sequence: TGTGCCACGCTCGGGACAATCTACGGCTACACCTTC. It translates to CATLGTIYGYTF.

The V gene is TRBV6-1, the J gene TRBJ1-2; a possible D gene is TRBD1 (5 bases). V lost 7 bases and J lost 7, with 13 bases in between. The length of the CDR3 is 12 residues. CDR1 is MNHNS and CDR2 is SASEGT in the germline V gene. CDR3 sequence reads: CASKRDASGYTF. CDR3 in DNA: TGTGCCAGCAAGCGGGACGCCTCTGGCTACACCTTC.

V usage is TRBV7-9 and J usage is TRBJ2-3; 8 nucleotides agree with TRBD2. With V trimmed by 5 bases and J by 4 bases, 8 bases remained unmatched. This CDR3 region has 15 residues. The germline V gene has CDR1 SEHNR and CDR2 FQNEAQ (reference sequence). The CDR3 loop reads CASSPPGLGPDTQYF. The CDR3 coding sequence is TGTGCCAGCAGCCCCCCGGGACTAGGTCCAGATACGCAGTATTTT. The full variable domain, with the rest looked up from reference TRBV7-9 and TRBJ2-3, is DTGVSQNPRHKITKRGQNVTFRCDPISEHNRLYWYRQTLGQGPEFLTYFQNEAQLEKSRLLSDRFSAERPKGSFSTLEIQRTEQGDSAMYLCASSPPGLGPDTQYFGPGTRLTVL.

The CDR3 bases are TGTGCCAGCAGCGTAGCTTGGGGGGGGGAGACCCAGTACTTC. This codes for CASSVAWGGETQYF. The V gene is TRBV9, the J gene TRBJ2-5; 7 bases are shared with TRBD2. J was trimmed by 5 bases and V by 0 bases; bases with no gene match: 4. The CDR3 sequence is 14 residues long. Germline V lookup: CDR1 SGDLS, CDR2 YYNGEE.